Detailed here is one T cell receptor (beta chain). Profiling relied on immunoSEQ multiplex PCR, and the TCRdb table lists in-frame clones only, not all of them. The table includes around 32,000 clones, 90% to 95% detected once. This sample is part of a study of circulating and synovial CD4+ cells in juvenile arthritis. Per the germline V gene, CDR1 is MDHEN and CDR2 is SYDVKM. V trimming: 6 bases; J trimming: 8 bases; junction bases outside the gene matches: 13. The CDR3 sequence is 15 residues long. This clonotype originated in a human donor with juvenile idiopathic arthritis. The V call is TRBV28, the J call TRBJ1-2; 9 positions agree with TRBD1. The sequenced sample was CD4+ T cells from blood. The CDR3 loop is CASRPRDRVVNGYTF. CDR3 nucleotides: TGTGCCAGCAGGCCTCGGGACAGGGTAGTGAACGGCTACACCTTC.